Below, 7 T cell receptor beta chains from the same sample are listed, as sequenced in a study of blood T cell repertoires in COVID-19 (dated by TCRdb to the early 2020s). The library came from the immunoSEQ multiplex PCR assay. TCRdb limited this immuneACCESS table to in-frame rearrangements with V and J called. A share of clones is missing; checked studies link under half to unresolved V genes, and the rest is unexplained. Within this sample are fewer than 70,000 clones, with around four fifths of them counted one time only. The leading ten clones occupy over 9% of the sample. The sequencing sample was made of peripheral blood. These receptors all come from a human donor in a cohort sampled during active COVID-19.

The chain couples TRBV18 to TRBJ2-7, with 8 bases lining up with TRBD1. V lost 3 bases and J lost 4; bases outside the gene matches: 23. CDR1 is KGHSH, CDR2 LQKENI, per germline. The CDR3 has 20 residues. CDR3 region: CASSPQAGVIWDRSTYEQYF. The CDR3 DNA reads TGTGCCAGCTCACCCCAGGCGGGCGTGATCTGGGACAGGAGTACTTACGAGCAGTACTTC.

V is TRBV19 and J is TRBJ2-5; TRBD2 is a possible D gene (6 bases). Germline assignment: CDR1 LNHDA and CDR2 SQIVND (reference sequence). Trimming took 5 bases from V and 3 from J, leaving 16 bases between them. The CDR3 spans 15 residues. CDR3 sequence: CASSPRRRGEETQYF. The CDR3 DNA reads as TGTGCCAGTAGTCCTCGGAGGCGGGGCGAAGAGACCCAGTACTTC.

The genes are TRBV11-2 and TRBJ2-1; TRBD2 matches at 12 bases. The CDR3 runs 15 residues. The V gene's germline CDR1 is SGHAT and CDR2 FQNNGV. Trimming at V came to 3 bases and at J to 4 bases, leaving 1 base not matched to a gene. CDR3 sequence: CASSLTSGSYNEQFF. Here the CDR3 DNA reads TGTGCCAGCAGCTTGACTAGCGGGAGTTACAATGAGCAGTTCTTC.

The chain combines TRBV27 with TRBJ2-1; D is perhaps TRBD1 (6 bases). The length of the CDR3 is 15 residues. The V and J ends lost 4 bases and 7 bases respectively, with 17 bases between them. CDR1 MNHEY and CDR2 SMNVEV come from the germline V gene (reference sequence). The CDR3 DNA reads TGTGCCAGCAGTTCCTACAGGGCTGCTCGGAATGAGCAGTTCTTC. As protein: CASSSYRAARNEQFF.

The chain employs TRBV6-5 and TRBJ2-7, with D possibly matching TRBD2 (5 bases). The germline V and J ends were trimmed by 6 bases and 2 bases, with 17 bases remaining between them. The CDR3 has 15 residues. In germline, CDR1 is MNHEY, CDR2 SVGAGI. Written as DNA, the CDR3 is TGTGCCAGCAGCGCCGGAGGACGGCCGACCTACGAGCAGTACTTC. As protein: CASSAGGRPTYEQYF.

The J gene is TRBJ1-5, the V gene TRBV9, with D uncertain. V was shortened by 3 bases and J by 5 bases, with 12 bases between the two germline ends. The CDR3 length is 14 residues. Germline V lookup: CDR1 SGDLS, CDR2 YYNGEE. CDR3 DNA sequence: TGTGCCAGCAGCGCCGACACCACTCATCAGCCCCAGCATTTT. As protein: CASSADTTHQPQHF.

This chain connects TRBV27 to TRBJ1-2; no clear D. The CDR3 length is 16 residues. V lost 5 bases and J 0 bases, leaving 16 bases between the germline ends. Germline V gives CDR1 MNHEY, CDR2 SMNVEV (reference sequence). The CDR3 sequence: CASSRDGIAANYGYTF. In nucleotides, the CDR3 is TGTGCCAGCAGTAGAGACGGGATAGCAGCTAACTATGGCTACACCTTC.